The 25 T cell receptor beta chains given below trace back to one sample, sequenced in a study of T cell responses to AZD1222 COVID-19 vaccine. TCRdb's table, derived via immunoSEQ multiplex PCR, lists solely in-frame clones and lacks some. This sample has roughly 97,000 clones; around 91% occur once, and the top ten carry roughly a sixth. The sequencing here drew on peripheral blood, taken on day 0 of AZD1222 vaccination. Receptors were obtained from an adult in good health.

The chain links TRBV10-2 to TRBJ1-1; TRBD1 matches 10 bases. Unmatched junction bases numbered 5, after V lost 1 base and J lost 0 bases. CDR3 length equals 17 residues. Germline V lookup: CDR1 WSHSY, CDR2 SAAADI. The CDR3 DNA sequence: TGCGCCAGCAGTGAGTGGGGACAGGGGACCATGAACACTGAAGCTTTCTTT. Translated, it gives CASSEWGQGTMNTEAFF.

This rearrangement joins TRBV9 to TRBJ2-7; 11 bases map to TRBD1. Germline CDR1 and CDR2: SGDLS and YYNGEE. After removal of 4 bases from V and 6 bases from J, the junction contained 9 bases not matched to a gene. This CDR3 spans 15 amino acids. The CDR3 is CASSSSGQGAREQYF. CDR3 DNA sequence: TGTGCCAGCAGCTCCAGCGGACAGGGGGCGCGCGAGCAGTACTTC. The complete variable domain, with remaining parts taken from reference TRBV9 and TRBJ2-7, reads DSGVTQTPKHLITATGQRVTLRCSPRSGDLSVYWYQQSLDQGLQFLIQYYNGEERAKGNILERFSAQQFPDLHSELNLSSLELGDSALYFCASSSSGQGAREQYFGPGTRLTVT.

In DNA, the CDR3 is TGTGCCAGCAGCTTAGACGGGGGCCCTGGCTACACCTTC. Translating gives CASSLDGGPGYTF. The J gene is TRBJ1-2, the V gene TRBV11-2; D perhaps matches TRBD1 (6 bases). Trimming took 0 bases from V and 7 from J, leaving 9 bases between them. From germline, CDR1 is SGHAT and CDR2 FQNNGV. There are 13 residues in the CDR3. Supplemented by reference TRBV11-2 and TRBJ1-2, the full variable domain reads EAGVAQSPRYKIIEKRQSVAFWCNPISGHATLYWYQQILGQGPKLLIQFQNNGVVDDSQLPKDRFSAERLKGVDSTLKIQPAKLEDSAVYLCASSLDGGPGYTFGSGTRLTVV.

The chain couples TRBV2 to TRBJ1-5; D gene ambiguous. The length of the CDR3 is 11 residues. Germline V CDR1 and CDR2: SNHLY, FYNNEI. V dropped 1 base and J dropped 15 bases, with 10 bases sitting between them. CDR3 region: CASSEGATGHF. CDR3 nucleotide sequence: TGTGCCAGCAGTGAAGGGGCCACCGGGCATTTT.

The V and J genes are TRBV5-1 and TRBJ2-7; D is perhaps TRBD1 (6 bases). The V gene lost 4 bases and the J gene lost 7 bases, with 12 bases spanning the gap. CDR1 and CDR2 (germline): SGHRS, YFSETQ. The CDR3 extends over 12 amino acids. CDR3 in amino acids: CASSDQGWEQYF. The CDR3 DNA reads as TGCGCCAGCAGCGATCAGGGGTGGGAGCAGTACTTC.

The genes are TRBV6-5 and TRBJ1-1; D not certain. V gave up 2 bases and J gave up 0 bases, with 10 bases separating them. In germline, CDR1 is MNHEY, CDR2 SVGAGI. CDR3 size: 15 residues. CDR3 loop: CASSYGGSLNTEAFF. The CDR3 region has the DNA TGTGCCAGCAGTTACGGAGGTAGCTTGAACACTGAAGCTTTCTTT.

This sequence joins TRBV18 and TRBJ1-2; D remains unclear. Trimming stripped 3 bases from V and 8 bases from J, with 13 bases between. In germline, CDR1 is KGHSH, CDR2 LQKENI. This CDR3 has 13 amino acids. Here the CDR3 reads CASSPVTGPGYTF. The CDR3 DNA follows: TGTGCCAGCTCACCCGTGACCGGGCCCGGCTACACCTTC.

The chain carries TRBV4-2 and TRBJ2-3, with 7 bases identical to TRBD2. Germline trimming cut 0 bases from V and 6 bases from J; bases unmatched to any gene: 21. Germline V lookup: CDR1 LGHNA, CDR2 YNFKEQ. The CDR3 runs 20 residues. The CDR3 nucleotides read TGTGCCAGCAGCCAAGATCCGTGGGTGACTAGTGGGGGGGTGACGGATACGCAGTATTTT. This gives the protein CASSQDPWVTSGGVTDTQYF.

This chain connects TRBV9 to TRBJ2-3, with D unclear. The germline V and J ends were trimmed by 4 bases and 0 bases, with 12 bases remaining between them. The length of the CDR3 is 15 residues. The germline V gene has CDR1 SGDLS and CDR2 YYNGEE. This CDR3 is CASSPPRWSTDTQYF. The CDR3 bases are TGTGCCAGCAGCCCCCCTCGGTGGAGCACAGATACGCAGTATTTT.

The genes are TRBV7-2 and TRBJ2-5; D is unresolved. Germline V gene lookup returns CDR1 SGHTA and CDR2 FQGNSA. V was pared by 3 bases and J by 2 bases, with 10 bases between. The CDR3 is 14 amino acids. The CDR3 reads CASSFYGQQETQYF. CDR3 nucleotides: TGTGCCAGCAGCTTCTACGGGCAGCAAGAGACCCAGTACTTC.

CDR3 coding DNA: TGTGCCATCAGGGGAGAGTTATACGAGCAGTACTTC. Protein: CAIRGELYEQYF. The chain has TRBV10-3 and TRBJ2-7; maybe TRBD2 (5 bases). The length of the CDR3 is 12 residues. CDR1 and CDR2 (germline): ENHRY, SYGVKD. V dropped 6 bases and J dropped 4 bases, with 10 bases sitting between them.

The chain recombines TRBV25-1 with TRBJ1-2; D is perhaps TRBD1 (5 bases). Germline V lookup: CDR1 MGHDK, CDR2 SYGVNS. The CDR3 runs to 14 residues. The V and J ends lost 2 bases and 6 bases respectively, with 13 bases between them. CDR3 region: CASSEGSGRDGYTF. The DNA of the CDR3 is TGTGCCAGCAGTGAAGGGTCAGGGAGGGATGGCTACACCTTC.

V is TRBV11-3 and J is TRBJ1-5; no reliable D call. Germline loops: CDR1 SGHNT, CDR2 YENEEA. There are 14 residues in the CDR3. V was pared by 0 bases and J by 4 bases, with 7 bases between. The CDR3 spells CASSLEDSNQPQHF. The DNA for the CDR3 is TGTGCCAGCAGCTTAGAGGACTCAAATCAGCCCCAGCATTTT. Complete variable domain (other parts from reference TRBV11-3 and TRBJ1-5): EAGVVQSPRYKIIEKKQPVAFWCNPISGHNTLYWYLQNLGQGPELLIRYENEEAVDDSQLPKDRFSAERLKGVDSTLKIQPAELGDSAVYLCASSLEDSNQPQHFGDGTRLSIL.

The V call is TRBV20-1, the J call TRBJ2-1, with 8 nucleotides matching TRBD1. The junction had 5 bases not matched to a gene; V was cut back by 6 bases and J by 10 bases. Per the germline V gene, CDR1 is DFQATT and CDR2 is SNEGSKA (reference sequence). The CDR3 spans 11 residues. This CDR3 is CSANTGGEQFF. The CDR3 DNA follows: TGCAGTGCAAACACAGGGGGAGAGCAGTTCTTC.

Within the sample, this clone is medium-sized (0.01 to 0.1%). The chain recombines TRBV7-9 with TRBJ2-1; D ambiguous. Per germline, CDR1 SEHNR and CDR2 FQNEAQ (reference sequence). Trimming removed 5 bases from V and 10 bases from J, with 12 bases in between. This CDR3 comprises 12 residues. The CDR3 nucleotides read TGTGCCAGCAGCCTAGACCTGGGCGAGCAGTTCTTC. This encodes CASSLDLGEQFF.

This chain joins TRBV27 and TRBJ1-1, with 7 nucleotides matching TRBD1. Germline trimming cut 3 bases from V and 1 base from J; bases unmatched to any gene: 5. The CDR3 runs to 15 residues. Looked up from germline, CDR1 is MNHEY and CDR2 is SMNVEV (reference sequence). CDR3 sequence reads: CASSLAGGANTEAFF. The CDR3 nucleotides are TGTGCCAGCAGTTTGGCAGGGGGTGCGAACACTGAAGCTTTCTTT.

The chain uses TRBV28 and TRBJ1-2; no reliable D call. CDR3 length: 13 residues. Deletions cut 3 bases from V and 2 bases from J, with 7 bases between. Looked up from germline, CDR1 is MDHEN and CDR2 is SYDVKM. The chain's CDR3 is CASSFSLNYGYTF. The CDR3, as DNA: TGTGCCAGCAGTTTCAGCCTAAACTATGGCTACACCTTC.

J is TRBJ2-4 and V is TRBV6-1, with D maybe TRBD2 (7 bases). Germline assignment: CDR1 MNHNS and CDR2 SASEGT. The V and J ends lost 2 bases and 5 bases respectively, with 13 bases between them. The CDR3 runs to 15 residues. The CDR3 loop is CASSETWRGQNIQYF. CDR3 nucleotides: TGTGCCAGCAGTGAAACCTGGCGGGGGCAAAACATTCAGTACTTC.

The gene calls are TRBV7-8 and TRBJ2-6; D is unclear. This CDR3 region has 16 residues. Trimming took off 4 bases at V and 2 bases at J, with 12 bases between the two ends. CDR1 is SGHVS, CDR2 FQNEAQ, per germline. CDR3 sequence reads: CASSSRNGPGANVLTF. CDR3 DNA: TGTGCCAGCAGCTCAAGAAATGGCCCTGGGGCCAACGTCCTGACTTTC.

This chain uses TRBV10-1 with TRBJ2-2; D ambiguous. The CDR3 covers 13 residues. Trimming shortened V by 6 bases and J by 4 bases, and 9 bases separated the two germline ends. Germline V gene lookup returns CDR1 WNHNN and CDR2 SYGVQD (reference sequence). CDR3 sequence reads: CASRPGTTGELFF. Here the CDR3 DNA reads TGCGCCAGCAGGCCCGGCACCACCGGGGAGCTGTTTTTT.

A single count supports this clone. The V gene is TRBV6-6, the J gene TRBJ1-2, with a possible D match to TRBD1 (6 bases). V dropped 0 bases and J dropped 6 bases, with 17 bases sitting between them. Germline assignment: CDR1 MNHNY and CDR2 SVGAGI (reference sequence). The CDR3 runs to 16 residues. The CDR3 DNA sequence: TGTGCCAGCAGTTACTCGGAACCAGGGGAGGTGGATGGCTACACCTTC. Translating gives CASSYSEPGEVDGYTF.

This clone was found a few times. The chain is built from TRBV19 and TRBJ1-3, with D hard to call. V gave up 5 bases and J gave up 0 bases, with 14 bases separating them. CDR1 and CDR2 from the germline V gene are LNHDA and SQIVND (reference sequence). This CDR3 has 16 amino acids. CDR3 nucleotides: TGTGCCAGTAGTGCCGAGGGCGGATACTCTGGAAACACCATATATTTT. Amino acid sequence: CASSAEGGYSGNTIYF.

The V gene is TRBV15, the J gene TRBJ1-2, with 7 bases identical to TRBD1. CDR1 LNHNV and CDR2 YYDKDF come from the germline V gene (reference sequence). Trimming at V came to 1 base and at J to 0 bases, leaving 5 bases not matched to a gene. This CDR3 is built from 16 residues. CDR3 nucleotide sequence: TGTGCCACCAGCAGAGGTGGGACAGAAGCTAACTATGGCTACACCTTC. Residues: CATSRGGTEANYGYTF.

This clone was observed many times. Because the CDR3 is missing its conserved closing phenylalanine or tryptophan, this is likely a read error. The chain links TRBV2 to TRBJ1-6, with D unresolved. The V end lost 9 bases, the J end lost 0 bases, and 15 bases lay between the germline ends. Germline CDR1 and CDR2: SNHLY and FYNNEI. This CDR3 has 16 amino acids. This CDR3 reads CASFNMADSYNSPLHL. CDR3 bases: TGTGCCAGTTTCAATATGGCAGACTCCTATAATTCACCCCTCCACCTT.

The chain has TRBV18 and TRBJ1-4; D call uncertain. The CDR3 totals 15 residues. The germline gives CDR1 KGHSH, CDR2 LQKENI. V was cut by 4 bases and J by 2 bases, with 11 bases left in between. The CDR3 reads CASSLTTRTNEKLFF. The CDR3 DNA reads TGTGCCAGCTCACTTACCACAAGGACTAATGAAAAACTGTTTTTT.